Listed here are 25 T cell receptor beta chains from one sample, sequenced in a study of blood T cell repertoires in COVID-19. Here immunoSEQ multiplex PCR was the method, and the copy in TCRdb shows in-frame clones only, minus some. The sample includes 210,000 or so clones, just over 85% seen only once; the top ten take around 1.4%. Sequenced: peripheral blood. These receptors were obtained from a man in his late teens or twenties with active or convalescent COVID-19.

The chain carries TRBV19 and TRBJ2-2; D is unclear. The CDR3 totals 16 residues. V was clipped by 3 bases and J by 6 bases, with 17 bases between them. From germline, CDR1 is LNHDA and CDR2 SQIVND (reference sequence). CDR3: CASSIEAGSWAGELFF. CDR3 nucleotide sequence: TGTGCCAGTAGTATCGAGGCCGGTAGCTGGGCCGGGGAGCTGTTTTTT.

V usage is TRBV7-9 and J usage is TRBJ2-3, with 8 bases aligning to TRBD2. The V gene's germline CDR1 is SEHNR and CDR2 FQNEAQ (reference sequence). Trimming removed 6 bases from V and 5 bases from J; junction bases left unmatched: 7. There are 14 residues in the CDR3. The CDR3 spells CASSLKAGGDTQYF. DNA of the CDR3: TGTGCCAGCAGTTTGAAGGCGGGAGGAGATACGCAGTATTTT.

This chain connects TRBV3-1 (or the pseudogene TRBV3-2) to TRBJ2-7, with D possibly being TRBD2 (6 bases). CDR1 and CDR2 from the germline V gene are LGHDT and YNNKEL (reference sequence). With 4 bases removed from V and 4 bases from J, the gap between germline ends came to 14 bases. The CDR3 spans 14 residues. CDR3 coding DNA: TGTGCCAGCAGCCCTGGATGGGGGGAGTACGAGCAGTACTTC. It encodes CASSPGWGEYEQYF.

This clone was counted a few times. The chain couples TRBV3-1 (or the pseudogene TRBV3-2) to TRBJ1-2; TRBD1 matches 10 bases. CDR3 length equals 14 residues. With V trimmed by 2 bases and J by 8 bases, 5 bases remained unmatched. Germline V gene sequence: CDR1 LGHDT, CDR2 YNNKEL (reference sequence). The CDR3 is CASSQLTGGGGYTF. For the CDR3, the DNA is TGTGCCAGCAGCCAATTGACAGGGGGCGGCGGCTACACCTTC.

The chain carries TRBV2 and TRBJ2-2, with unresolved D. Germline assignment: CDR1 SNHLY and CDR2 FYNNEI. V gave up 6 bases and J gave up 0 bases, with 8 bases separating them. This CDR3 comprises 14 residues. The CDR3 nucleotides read TGTGCCAGCAGCAGAGACACGAACACCGGGGAGCTGTTTTTT. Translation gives CASSRDTNTGELFF.

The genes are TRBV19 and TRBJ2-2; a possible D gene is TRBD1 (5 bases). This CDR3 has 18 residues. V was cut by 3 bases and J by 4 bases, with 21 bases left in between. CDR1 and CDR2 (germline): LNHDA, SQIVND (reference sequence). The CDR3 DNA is TGTGCCAGTAGTATTGGTCTCCAGCCAGGGCCGTTCACCGGGGAGCTGTTTTTT. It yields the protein CASSIGLQPGPFTGELFF.

The CDR3 reads CASSASGTTYNEQFF. The CDR3 region has the DNA TGTGCCAGCAGTGCCTCCGGGACTACTTACAATGAGCAGTTCTTC. V is TRBV28 and J is TRBJ2-1; 7 bases align to TRBD2. CDR3 length: 15 amino acids. Germline-derived CDR1 and CDR2 are MDHEN and SYDVKM. Losses at the gene ends were 5 bases for V and 4 bases for J; bases not matched to a gene: 8.

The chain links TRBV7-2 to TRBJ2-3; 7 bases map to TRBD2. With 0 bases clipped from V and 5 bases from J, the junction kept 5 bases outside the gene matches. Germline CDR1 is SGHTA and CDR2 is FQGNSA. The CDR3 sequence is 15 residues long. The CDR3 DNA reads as TGTGCCAGCAGCTTAGCGCGGGAGTCTTTAGATACGCAGTATTTT. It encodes CASSLARESLDTQYF.

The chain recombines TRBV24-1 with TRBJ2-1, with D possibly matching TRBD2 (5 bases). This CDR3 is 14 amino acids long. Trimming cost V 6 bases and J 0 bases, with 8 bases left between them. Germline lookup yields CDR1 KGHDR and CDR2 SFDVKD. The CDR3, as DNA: TGTGCCACCAGTCGGGCGGGCTCCTACAATGAGCAGTTCTTC. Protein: CATSRAGSYNEQFF.

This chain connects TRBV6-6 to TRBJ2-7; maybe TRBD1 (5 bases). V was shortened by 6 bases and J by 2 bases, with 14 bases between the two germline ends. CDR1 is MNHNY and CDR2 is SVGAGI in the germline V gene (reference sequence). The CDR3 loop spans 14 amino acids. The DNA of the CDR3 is TGTGCCAGCAGCCACAGGCCCAAAACCTACGAGCAGTACTTC. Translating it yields CASSHRPKTYEQYF.

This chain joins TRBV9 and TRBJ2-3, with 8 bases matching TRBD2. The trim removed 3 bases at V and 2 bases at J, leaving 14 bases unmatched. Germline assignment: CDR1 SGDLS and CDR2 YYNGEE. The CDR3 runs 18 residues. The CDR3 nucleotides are TGTGCCAGCAGCGAAACCGGAAGTAGCGGGGCTAACACAGATACGCAGTATTTT. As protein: CASSETGSSGANTDTQYF.

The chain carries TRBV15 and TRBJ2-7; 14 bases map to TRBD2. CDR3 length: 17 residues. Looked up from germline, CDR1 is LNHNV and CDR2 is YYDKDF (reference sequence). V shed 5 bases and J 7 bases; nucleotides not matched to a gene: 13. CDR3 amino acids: CATSGAIMGLAGEEQYF. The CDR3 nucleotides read TGTGCCACCAGCGGAGCGATTATGGGACTAGCGGGAGAAGAGCAGTACTTC.

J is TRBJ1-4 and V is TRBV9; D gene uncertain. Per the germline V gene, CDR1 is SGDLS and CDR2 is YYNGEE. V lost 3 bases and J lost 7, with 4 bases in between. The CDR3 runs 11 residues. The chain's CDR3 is CASSGGEKLFF. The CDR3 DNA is TGTGCCAGCAGCGGCGGTGAAAAACTGTTTTTT.

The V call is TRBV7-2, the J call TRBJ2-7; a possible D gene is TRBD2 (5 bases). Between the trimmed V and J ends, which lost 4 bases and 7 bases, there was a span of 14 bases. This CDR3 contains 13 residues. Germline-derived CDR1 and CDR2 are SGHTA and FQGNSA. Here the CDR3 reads CASSSSPLWEQYF. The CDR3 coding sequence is TGTGCCAGCAGCTCTAGCCCCCTTTGGGAGCAGTACTTC.

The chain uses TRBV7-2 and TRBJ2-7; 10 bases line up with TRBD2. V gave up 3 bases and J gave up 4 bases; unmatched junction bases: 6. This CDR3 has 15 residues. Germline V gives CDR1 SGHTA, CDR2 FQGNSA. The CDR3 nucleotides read TGTGCCAGCAGCTTTGGACTAGCGGAGATATACGAGCAGTACTTC. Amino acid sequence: CASSFGLAEIYEQYF.

The CDR3 loop reads CASTGTGLYSNQPQHF. The CDR3 DNA reads as TGTGCCAGCACCGGGACAGGGCTTTATAGCAATCAGCCCCAGCATTTT. V is TRBV28 and J is TRBJ1-5; 9 bases line up with TRBD1. V lost 7 bases and J lost 0; bases outside the gene matches: 7. Germline V gives CDR1 MDHEN, CDR2 SYDVKM. This CDR3 has 16 amino acids.

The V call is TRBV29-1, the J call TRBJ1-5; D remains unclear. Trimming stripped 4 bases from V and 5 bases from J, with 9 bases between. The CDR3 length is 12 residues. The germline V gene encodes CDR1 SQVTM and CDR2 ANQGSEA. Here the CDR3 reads CSVGGRDQPQHF. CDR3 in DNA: TGCAGCGTTGGAGGGCGGGATCAGCCCCAGCATTTT.

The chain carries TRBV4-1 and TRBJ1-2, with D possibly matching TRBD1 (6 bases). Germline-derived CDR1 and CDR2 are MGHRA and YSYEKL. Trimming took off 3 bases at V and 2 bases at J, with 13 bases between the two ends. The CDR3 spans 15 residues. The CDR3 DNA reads TGCGCCAGCAGCCAGAACATCGACAGGAACTATGGCTACACCTTC. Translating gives CASSQNIDRNYGYTF.

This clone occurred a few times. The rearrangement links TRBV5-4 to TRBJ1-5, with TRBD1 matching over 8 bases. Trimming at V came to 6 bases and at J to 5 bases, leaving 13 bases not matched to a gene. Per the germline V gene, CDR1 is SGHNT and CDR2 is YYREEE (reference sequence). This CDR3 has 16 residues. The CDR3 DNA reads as TGTGCCAGCATCGCCGGCGGGACAGGATGGCATCAGCCCCAGCATTTT. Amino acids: CASIAGGTGWHQPQHF.

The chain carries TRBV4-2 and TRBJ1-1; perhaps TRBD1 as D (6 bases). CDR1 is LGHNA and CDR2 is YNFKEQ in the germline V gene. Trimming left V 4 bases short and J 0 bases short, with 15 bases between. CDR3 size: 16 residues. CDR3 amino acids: CASSPRQGLMNTEAFF. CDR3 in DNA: TGTGCCAGCAGCCCCCGCCAGGGGCTAATGAACACTGAAGCTTTCTTT.

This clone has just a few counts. CDR3 nucleotide sequence: TGTGCCAGCAGCCGGACTTCAGGGGTCACTGAAGCTTTCTTT. It is translated as CASSRTSGVTEAFF. V is TRBV6-5 and J is TRBJ1-1, with a weak D call TRBD1 (6 bases). The ends were cut back, 6 bases at V and 4 bases at J, with 15 bases in the middle. The germline V gene encodes CDR1 MNHEY and CDR2 SVGAGI. The CDR3 has 14 residues.

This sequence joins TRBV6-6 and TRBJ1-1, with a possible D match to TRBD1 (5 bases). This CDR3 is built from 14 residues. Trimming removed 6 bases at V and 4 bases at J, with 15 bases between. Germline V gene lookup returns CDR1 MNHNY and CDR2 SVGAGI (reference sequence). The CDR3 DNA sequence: TGTGCCAGCAGGCCACGACAGACTGCCACTGAAGCTTTCTTT. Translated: CASRPRQTATEAFF.

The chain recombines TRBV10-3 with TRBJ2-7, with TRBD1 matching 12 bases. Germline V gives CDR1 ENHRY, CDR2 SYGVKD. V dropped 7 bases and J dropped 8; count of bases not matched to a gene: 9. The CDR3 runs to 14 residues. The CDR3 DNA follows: TGTGCCATCACTCCCGGGACAGGGGGCCGTAAGCAGTACTTC. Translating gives CAITPGTGGRKQYF.

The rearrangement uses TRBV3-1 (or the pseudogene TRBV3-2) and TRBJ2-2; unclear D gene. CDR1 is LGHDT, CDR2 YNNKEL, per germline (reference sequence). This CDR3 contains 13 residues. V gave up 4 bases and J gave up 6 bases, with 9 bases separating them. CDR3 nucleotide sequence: TGTGCCAGCAGCCGATTGGGCGCCGGGGAGCTGTTTTTT. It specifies CASSRLGAGELFF.

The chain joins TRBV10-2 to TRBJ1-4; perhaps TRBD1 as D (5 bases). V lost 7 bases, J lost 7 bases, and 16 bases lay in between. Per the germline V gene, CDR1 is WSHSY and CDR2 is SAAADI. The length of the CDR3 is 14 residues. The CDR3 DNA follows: TGCGCCAGCAATGCGGGGGGTTGGGGTGAAAAACTGTTTTTT. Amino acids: CASNAGGWGEKLFF.